This T cell receptor (beta chain) was observed in a study of cytomegalovirus exposure and HLA in healthy donors. About the research overall: Drawn from HLA-typed donors, some 80 million unique TCRs were held in an early data release.

The J segment lost 3 bases and the V segment lost 3 bases, leaving 7 bases of the junction unmatched. Per the germline V gene, CDR1 is SGDLS and CDR2 is YYNGEE. The CDR3 extends over 15 amino acids. The primer mix had 60 Vbeta and 13 Jbeta primers. Produced via immunoSEQ multiplex PCR; TCRdb's table is partial and in-frame only. The sample includes around 130,000 clones, over 80% seen only once; the top ten take less than 1.5%. The study's findings and limits: After further analysis at a later stage, 16,951 TCR beta sequences were associated with HLA alleles at 0.05 false discovery rate.

This clone was detected once. The antigen remains unidentified. Sequenced: PBMCs. The chain recombines TRBV9 with TRBJ1-2; 8 bases agree with TRBD1. This clonotype originated in a female donor in good health and CMV-seronegative. CDR3 residues: CASSALGQGYYGYTF. CDR3 bases: TGTGCCAGCAGCGCCCTTGGACAGGGTTACTATGGCTACACCTTC.